This is a list of T cell receptor beta chains from one sample in a study of shared clonotypes between healthy human individuals. TCRdb's copy holds only in-frame clones and misses some; the assay was immunoSEQ multiplex PCR. This sample has about 2 million clones; just under 95% occur once, and the top ten carry around 1.1%. The sequencing sample was made of naive CD8+ T cells sorted from blood. Every receptor here comes from a man in his late teens or twenties in good health. Each CDR3 is given with its conserved first and last residue. The D gene is left open where the match is weak. The size of a clone is reported for some rows only, either as once, few or many, or as a class for expanded clones.

size | J | D | V | DNA | CDR3
once | TRBJ2-1 | - | TRBV14 | TGTGCCAGCAGCCAAGACTCCTCCAATGAGCAGTTCTTC | CASSQDSSNEQFF
- | TRBJ2-2 | TRBD2 | TRBV4-2 | TGTGCCAGCAGAGCGGGGGCGGACGGGGAGCTGTTTTTT | CASRAGADGELFF
- | TRBJ2-1 | - | TRBV5-1 | TGCGCCAGCAGCATGGTGGGGAATGAGCAGTTCTTC | CASSMVGNEQFF
- | TRBJ2-3 | - | TRBV25-1 | TGTGCCAGCAGGGACAGTAGGTCTAGCACAGATACGCAGTATTTT | CASRDSRSSTDTQYF
- | TRBJ1-1 | - | TRBV2 | TGTGCCAGCGTGGGTGAAAGCGGAGGGATGAACACTGAAGCTTTCTTT | CASVGESGGMNTEAFF
- | TRBJ2-5 | - | TRBV7-8 | TGTGCCAGCAGCAAACCTAGGGCGGGGGAGACCCAGTACTTC | CASSKPRAGETQYF
- | TRBJ2-5 | - | TRBV7-9 | TGTGCCAGCAGCTACCCCATTTTCGGGCCAAACAAACAAGAGACCCAGTACTTC | CASSYPIFGPNKQETQYF
- | TRBJ2-7 | - | TRBV7-9 | TGTGCCAGCACACGACAGGAAAGCTCCTACGAGCAGTACTTC | CASTRQESSYEQYF
- | TRBJ1-2 | - | TRBV11-2 | TGTGCCAGCAGCTCACTGGGCGATTACTATGGCTACACCTTC | CASSSLGDYYGYTF
- | TRBJ1-1 | - | TRBV6-1 | TGTGCCAGCAGTGAAGATTTTAAGAGGTGGACTGAAGCTTTCTTT | CASSEDFKRWTEAFF
- | TRBJ2-7 | - | TRBV4-3 | TGCGCCAGCAGCCAACTAACTGATCCCTCCTACGAGCAGTACTTC | CASSQLTDPSYEQYF
- | TRBJ1-3 | - | TRBV14 | TGTGCCAGCAGCCAAGGGGGTAACACCATATATTTT | CASSQGGNTIYF
- | TRBJ1-4 | - | TRBV2 | TGTGCCAGCAGTGGTAGGGGGACGGGGCTTAATGAAAAACTGTTTTTT | CASSGRGTGLNEKLFF
- | TRBJ2-5 | - | TRBV7-9 | TGTGCCAGCAGTAAACAAGAGACCCAGTACTTC | CASSKQETQYF
- | TRBJ2-5 | TRBD1 | TRBV7-9 | TGTGCCAGCAGCACGGGACAGGGGGAAGAGACCCAGTACTTC | CASSTGQGEETQYF
- | TRBJ1-2 | TRBD1 | TRBV19 | TGTGCCAGTAGTATAGATGACGAGACAGGGGCGGTTTATGGCTACACCTTC | CASSIDDETGAVYGYTF